Each of the 4 T cell receptor beta chains below was sequenced from the same sample in a study of T cells in Graves' hyperthyroidism and ophthalmopathy. TCR beta CDR3 regions were amplified from RNA. RT-PCR in the first round (using the HTBI primer set) targeted the TCR CDR3. TCRdb fed the multiplex PCR reads into MiXCR, producing one record per CDR3 protein. The repertoire holds about 720,000 distinct CDR3 sequences, approximately 16% seen once, with around 8.1% in the top ten. The sample comprised blood. These receptors all come from a man aged 18-30 years with Graves' hyperthyroidism.

This clonotype was seen more than once but under ten times. This rearrangement joins TRBV11-2 to TRBJ2-3; D possibly uses TRBD1 or TRBD2 (5 bases each). The CDR3 is 16 amino acids. Germline assignment: CDR1 SGHAT and CDR2 FQNNGV. The V and J ends lost 2 bases and 3 bases respectively, with 15 bases between them. CDR3 sequence: CASSLYSARETDTQYF. DNA for the CDR3: TGTGCCAGCAGCTTATATTCGGCCAGGGAGACAGATACGCAGTATTTT.

This clonotype has a count of ten or more. This CDR3 reads CASSYSEYEQYF. DNA for the CDR3: TGTGCCAGCAGTTACTCGGAGTACGAGCAGTACTTC. The rearrangement joins TRBV6-5 to TRBJ2-7; D uncertain. The CDR3 loop spans 12 amino acids. Germline CDR1 reads MNHEY; CDR2 reads SVGAGI. V lost 0 bases and J 4 bases, leaving 4 bases between the germline ends.

The chain recombines TRBV25-1 with TRBJ2-1, with 9 bases identical to TRBD2. The CDR3 sequence is 20 residues long. The J segment lost 0 bases and the V segment lost 1 base, leaving 13 bases of the junction unmatched. Germline assignment: CDR1 MGHDK and CDR2 SYGVNS. The CDR3: CASSEWAETSGYGSYNEQFF. The CDR3 nucleotides read TGTGCCAGCAGTGAATGGGCGGAGACTAGCGGATACGGCTCCTACAATGAGCAGTTCTTC.

This clonotype was recorded many times. The genes are TRBV11-2 and TRBJ2-3; 11 bases fit TRBD2. From germline, CDR1 is SGHAT and CDR2 FQNNGV. V lost 3 bases, J lost 2 bases, and 7 bases stayed unmatched. The CDR3 runs to 17 residues. CDR3 sequence: CASSFGGTSGPTDTQYF. The CDR3 DNA reads TGTGCCAGCAGCTTTGGAGGGACTAGCGGACCCACAGATACGCAGTATTTT. Complete variable domain (other parts from reference TRBV11-2 and TRBJ2-3): EAGVAQSPRYKIIEKRQSVAFWCNPISGHATLYWYQQILGQGPKLLIQFQNNGVVDDSQLPKDRFSAERLKGVDSTLKIQPAKLEDSAVYLCASSFGGTSGPTDTQYFGPGTRLTVL.